These 26 T cell receptor beta chains originate from one sample sequenced in a study of CD8 T cells in Susac syndrome. Reverse transcription of 0.5 to 1 ug RNA was performed with random hexamers. TCRdb re-called the immunoSEQ multiplex PCR reads with MiXCR, one entry per CDR3 protein. The data contain roughly 120,000 distinct CDR3 sequences, about 95% of them singletons. The sequencing input was CD4+ T cells from PBMCs. The receptors shown here come from a human donor with multiple sclerosis.

This chain connects TRBV3-1 to TRBJ1-4; 11 bases align to TRBD1. Per the germline V gene, CDR1 is LGHDT and CDR2 is YNNKEL (reference sequence). The J segment lost 7 bases and the V segment lost 4 bases, leaving 5 bases of the junction unmatched. The CDR3 runs 15 residues. CDR3 residues: CASSRQGTGGEKLFF. The CDR3 region has the DNA TGTGCCAGCAGCCGGCAAGGGACAGGGGGTGAAAAACTGTTTTTT.

This chain uses TRBV2 with TRBJ1-6; weak D call: TRBD1 (5 bases). Germline loops: CDR1 SNHLY, CDR2 FYNNEI. The V end was cut by 6 bases, the J end by 8 bases, with 14 bases between. The CDR3 runs to 14 residues. CDR3 region: CASRRDQGYSPLHF. CDR3 DNA sequence: TGTGCCAGCAGGAGGGACCAGGGTTATTCACCCCTCCACTTT.

CDR3 sequence (DNA): TGCAGTGCTGGGACAGGGGGAAACACCATATATTTT. This translates into CSAGTGGNTIYF. The rearrangement joins TRBV20-1 to TRBJ1-3; 9 bases line up with TRBD1. This CDR3 has 12 residues. J lost 4 bases, V lost 5 bases, and 0 bases had no gene match. The germline gives CDR1 DFQATT, CDR2 SNEGSKA (reference sequence).

The CDR3 loop reads CASSEGGLNTEAFF. As DNA, the CDR3 is TGTGCCAGCAGTGAAGGCGGGCTGAACACTGAAGCTTTCTTT. This chain uses TRBV25-1 with TRBJ1-1; D remains ambiguous. V lost 2 bases to trimming and J lost 0 bases, with 7 bases between them. The CDR3 runs to 14 residues. CDR1 MGHDK and CDR2 SYGVNS come from the germline V gene.

DNA of the CDR3: TGTGCCAGCATTGGGACCTTGAGATCGGACGGCTACACCTTC. It translates to CASIGTLRSDGYTF. The chain uses TRBV5-4 and TRBJ1-2, with D possibly being TRBD1 (5 bases). CDR3 length: 14 amino acids. V was clipped by 6 bases and J by 8 bases, with 20 bases between them. Germline CDR1 reads SGHNT; CDR2 reads YYREEE (reference sequence).

J is TRBJ2-5 and V is TRBV11-2; D is unclear. V was trimmed by 1 base and J by 5 bases, leaving 11 bases between them. From germline, CDR1 is SGHAT and CDR2 FQNNGV. The CDR3 spans 14 residues. The CDR3 DNA sequence: TGTGCCAGCAGCTTAGCAACAGTTGCCGAGACCCAGTACTTC. Translation gives CASSLATVAETQYF. Together with reference TRBV11-2 and TRBJ2-5, the CDR3 gives the full variable domain: EAGVAQSPRYKIIEKRQSVAFWCNPISGHATLYWYQQILGQGPKLLIQFQNNGVVDDSQLPKDRFSAERLKGVDSTLKIQPAKLEDSAVYLCASSLATVAETQYFGPGTRLLVL.

The rearrangement uses TRBV6-2 or TRBV6-3 and TRBJ2-7, with 7 bases identical to TRBD2. The CDR3 extends over 12 amino acids. Germline CDR1 is MNHEY and CDR2 is SVGEGT. The ends lost 10 bases at V and 1 base at J; junction bases unmatched: 4. CDR3 residues: CATSGESYEQYF. The CDR3 bases are TGTGCCACCAGCGGGGAATCCTACGAGCAGTACTTC.

The chain combines TRBV3-1 with TRBJ2-5, with 7 bases identical to TRBD1. Trimming removed 3 bases from V and 7 bases from J; junction bases left unmatched: 8. The CDR3 is made up of 14 amino acids. Germline V lookup: CDR1 LGHDT, CDR2 YNNKEL (reference sequence). CDR3 amino acids: CASSHDRASGTQYF. DNA for the CDR3: TGTGCCAGCAGCCACGACAGGGCATCAGGGACCCAGTACTTC.

This clonotype was detected only once. The CDR3 loop reads CASSQDKALNPPQETQYF. As DNA, the CDR3 is TGTGCCAGCAGCCAAGATAAGGCCCTGAACCCCCCCCAAGAGACCCAGTACTTC. The rearrangement uses TRBV3-1 and TRBJ2-5, with no clear D. CDR3 length equals 18 residues. CDR1 LGHDT and CDR2 YNNKEL come from the germline V gene (reference sequence). Trimming pared 0 bases from V and 1 base from J, leaving 18 bases between.

The J gene is TRBJ1-2, the V gene TRBV6-5; D ambiguous. The CDR3 runs to 13 residues. Germline lookup yields CDR1 MNHEY and CDR2 SVGAGI. Trimming removed 2 bases at V and 8 bases at J, with 12 bases between. CDR3 sequence reads: CASSYGGRWGYTF. Here the CDR3 DNA reads TGTGCCAGCAGTTACGGCGGGCGGTGGGGCTACACCTTC.

The sample holds a few counts of this clonotype. The V gene is TRBV7-6, the J gene TRBJ2-7, with 9 bases aligning to TRBD2. This CDR3 has 15 residues. Trimming cost V 5 bases and J 1 base; bases outside gene matches: 6. Germline assignment: CDR1 SGHVS and CDR2 FNYEAQ. CDR3 amino acids: CASSPRLAGSYEQYF. DNA of the CDR3: TGTGCCAGCAGCCCCCGGCTAGCGGGGTCCTACGAGCAGTACTTC. The full variable domain, its missing parts supplied by reference TRBV7-6 and TRBJ2-7, is GAGVSQSPRYKVTKRGQDVALRCDPISGHVSLYWYRQALGQGPEFLTYFNYEAQQDKSGLPNDRFSAERPEGSISTLTIQRTEQRDSAMYRCASSPRLAGSYEQYFGPGTRLTVT.

This clonotype was detected only once. The chain employs TRBV3-1 and TRBJ2-5; 12 bases map to TRBD2. V shed 2 bases, J shed 4 bases, and the junction held 8 bases outside the gene matches. The germline V gene encodes CDR1 LGHDT and CDR2 YNNKEL (reference sequence). CDR3 length: 17 amino acids. CDR3 loop: CASSQHSPGLAGETQYF. The CDR3 region has the DNA TGTGCCAGCAGCCAACATTCCCCGGGACTAGCGGGAGAGACCCAGTACTTC.

The V call is TRBV6-6, the J call TRBJ1-4; D is unclear. CDR3 length: 13 residues. Trimming cost V 8 bases and J 8 bases, with 15 bases left between them. Germline assignment: CDR1 MNHNY and CDR2 SVGAGI (reference sequence). The CDR3 nucleotides read TGTGCCAGCTTCGTAGGCCCTCGAGAAAAACTGTTTTTT. Encoded protein: CASFVGPREKLFF.

V is TRBV12-3 or TRBV12-4 and J is TRBJ2-1, with D perhaps matching TRBD1 (5 bases). V lost 6 bases and J lost 2, with 14 bases in between. The CDR3 has 15 residues. The CDR3 nucleotides read TGTGCCAGCAGCCCCAGGACAACTACCTACAATGAGCAGTTCTTC. Translating gives CASSPRTTTYNEQFF.

CDR3 residues: CASSVAPGNTEAFF. CDR3 nucleotide sequence: TGTGCCAGCAGCGTAGCTCCGGGGAACACTGAAGCTTTCTTT. The J gene is TRBJ1-1, the V gene TRBV9, with D uncertain. CDR3 length: 14 residues. From germline, CDR1 is SGDLS and CDR2 YYNGEE. Trimming stripped 0 bases from V and 1 base from J, with 7 bases between.

The chain is built from TRBV7-2 and TRBJ2-7; D may be TRBD2 (6 bases). Germline V lookup: CDR1 SGHTA, CDR2 FQGNSA. The CDR3 has 14 amino acids. V lost 2 bases, J lost 5 bases, and 13 bases lay in between. CDR3 nucleotides: TGTGCCAGCAGCTTAAGGCGGCGGGACCACGAGCAGTACTTC. Protein product: CASSLRRRDHEQYF. The full variable domain, its missing parts supplied by reference TRBV7-2 and TRBJ2-7, is GAGVSQSPSNKVTEKGKDVELRCDPISGHTALYWYRQSLGQGLEFLIYFQGNSAPDKSGLPSDRFSAERTGGSVSTLTIQRTQQEDSAVYLCASSLRRRDHEQYFGPGTRLTVT.

The chain links TRBV19 to TRBJ1-1; 8 positions match TRBD1. The CDR3 has 12 amino acids. Germline loops: CDR1 LNHDA, CDR2 SQIVND (reference sequence). V dropped 5 bases and J dropped 6; count of bases not matched to a gene: 2. CDR3 coding DNA: TGTGCCAGTAGTCGACAGGGGCCTGAAGCTTTCTTT. It yields the protein CASSRQGPEAFF. The full variable domain, its missing parts supplied by reference TRBV19 and TRBJ1-1, is DGGITQSPKYLFRKEGQNVTLSCEQNLNHDAMYWYRQDPGQGLRLIYYSQIVNDFQKGDIAEGYSVSREKKESFPLTVTSAQKNPTAFYLCASSRQGPEAFFGQGTRLTVV.

The V call is TRBV7-9, the J call TRBJ1-1; 10 bases agree with TRBD1. Trimming cost V 5 bases and J 4 bases; bases outside gene matches: 7. From germline, CDR1 is SEHNR and CDR2 FQNEAQ (reference sequence). The CDR3 is 15 residues long. The chain's CDR3 is CASSPDRTGGTEAFF. The CDR3 coding sequence is TGTGCCAGCAGCCCAGACCGGACAGGGGGCACTGAAGCTTTCTTT.

This chain joins TRBV7-2 and TRBJ1-5; a possible D gene is TRBD1 (5 bases). CDR3 size: 16 residues. The germline V gene encodes CDR1 SGHTA and CDR2 FQGNSA. V gave up 5 bases and J gave up 5 bases, with 19 bases separating them. CDR3 sequence reads: CASSIQPQGLDQPQHF. CDR3 bases: TGTGCCAGCAGCATACAGCCCCAGGGCCTTGATCAGCCCCAGCATTTT.

V usage is TRBV7-9 and J usage is TRBJ2-5; D might be TRBD2 (5 bases). CDR1 and CDR2 from the germline V gene are SEHNR and FQNEAQ (reference sequence). The CDR3 contains 15 residues. V lost 3 bases and J 2 bases, leaving 13 bases between the germline ends. The CDR3 protein is CASSFGRVIQETQYF. The CDR3 DNA reads TGTGCCAGCAGCTTTGGGCGGGTGATTCAAGAGACCCAGTACTTC.

The V and J genes are TRBV5-6 and TRBJ2-4; the D is unclear. Germline V gene lookup returns CDR1 SGHDT and CDR2 YYEEEE. V was shortened by 3 bases and J by 1 base, with 14 bases between the two germline ends. The CDR3 runs to 16 residues. Here the CDR3 DNA reads TGTGCCAGCAGCTCTGCAGTGATGTGGGCCAAAAACATTCAGTACTTC. Translation: CASSSAVMWAKNIQYF.

The rearrangement uses TRBV27 and TRBJ1-4; D not certain. The CDR3 is 13 residues long. V gave up 4 bases and J gave up 4 bases, with 7 bases separating them. Per the germline V gene, CDR1 is MNHEY and CDR2 is SMNVEV (reference sequence). Here the CDR3 reads CASSSLNNEKLFF. The CDR3 coding sequence is TGTGCCAGCAGTTCCCTTAATAATGAAAAACTGTTTTTT. Looking up the rest from reference TRBV27 and TRBJ1-4 gives the full variable domain: EAQVTQNPRYLITVTGKKLTVTCSQNMNHEYMSWYRQDPGLGLRQIYYSMNVEVTDKGDVPEGYKVSRKEKRNFPLILESPSPNQTSLYFCASSSLNNEKLFFGSGTQLSVL.

The chain couples TRBV15 to TRBJ1-2; D is unresolved. The CDR3 is 13 amino acids. V lost 0 bases, J lost 5 bases, and 7 bases lay in between. The germline gives CDR1 LNHNV, CDR2 YYDKDF (reference sequence). CDR3 residues: CATSREYEYGYTF. For the CDR3, the DNA is TGTGCCACCAGCAGAGAGTATGAATATGGCTACACCTTC. Full variable domain (rest looked up from reference TRBV15 and TRBJ1-2): DAMVIQNPRYQVTQFGKPVTLSCSQTLNHNVMYWYQQKSSQAPKLLFHYYDKDFNNEADTPDNFQSRRPNTSFCFLDIRSPGLGDTAMYLCATSREYEYGYTFGSGTRLTVV.

The CDR3 loop reads CSAPDSPNEKLFF. As DNA, the CDR3 is TGCAGTGCTCCGGACAGCCCTAATGAAAAACTGTTTTTT. The chain carries TRBV20-1 and TRBJ1-4; D is perhaps TRBD1 (6 bases). The CDR3 spans 13 residues. The V gene lost 5 bases and the J gene lost 3 bases, with 10 bases spanning the gap. Germline V gene data show CDR1 as DFQATT and CDR2 as SNEGSKA (reference sequence).

The chain is built from TRBV4-3 and TRBJ2-3; possibly TRBD2 for D (5 bases). CDR1 and CDR2 from the germline V gene are LGHNA and YSLEER. The CDR3 length is 14 residues. The V and J ends lost 3 bases and 6 bases respectively, with 13 bases between them. The CDR3 coding sequence is TGCGCCAGCAGCCAGACTACAGTCTCCGATACGCAGTATTTT. Its protein is CASSQTTVSDTQYF.

The rearrangement links TRBV9 to TRBJ1-3, with 9 bases lining up with TRBD1. CDR1 is SGDLS and CDR2 is YYNGEE in the germline V gene. V shed 4 bases, J shed 4 bases, and the junction held 9 bases outside the gene matches. CDR3 length: 16 amino acids. For the CDR3, the DNA is TGTGCCAGCAGCCCCCGGACAGGGGCCTCGGGAAACACCATATATTTT. This encodes CASSPRTGASGNTIYF. The full variable domain, completed using reference TRBV9 and TRBJ1-3, is DSGVTQTPKHLITATGQRVTLRCSPRSGDLSVYWYQQSLDQGLQFLIQYYNGEERAKGNILERFSAQQFPDLHSELNLSSLELGDSALYFCASSPRTGASGNTIYFGEGSWLTVV.